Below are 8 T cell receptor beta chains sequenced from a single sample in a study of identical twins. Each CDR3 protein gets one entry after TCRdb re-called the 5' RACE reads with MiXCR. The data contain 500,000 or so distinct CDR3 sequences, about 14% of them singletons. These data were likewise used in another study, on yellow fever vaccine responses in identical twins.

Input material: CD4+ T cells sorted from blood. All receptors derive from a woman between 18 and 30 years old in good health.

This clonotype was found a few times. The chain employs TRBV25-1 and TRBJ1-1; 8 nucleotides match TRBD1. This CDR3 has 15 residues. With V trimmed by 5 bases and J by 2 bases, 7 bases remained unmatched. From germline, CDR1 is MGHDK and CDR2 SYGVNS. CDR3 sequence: CASSKVDRGNTEAFF. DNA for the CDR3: TGTGCCAGCAGTAAGGTCGACAGGGGCAACACTGAAGCTTTCTTT. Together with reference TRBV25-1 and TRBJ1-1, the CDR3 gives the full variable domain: EADIYQTPRYLVIGTGKKITLECSQTMGHDKMYWYQQDPGMELHLIHYSYGVNSTEKGDLSSESTVSRIRTEHFPLTLESARPSHTSQYLCASSKVDRGNTEAFFGQGTRLTVV.

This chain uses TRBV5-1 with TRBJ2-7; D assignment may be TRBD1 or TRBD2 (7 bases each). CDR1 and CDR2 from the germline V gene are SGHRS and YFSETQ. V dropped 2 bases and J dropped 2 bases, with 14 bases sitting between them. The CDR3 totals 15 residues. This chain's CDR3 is CASSFSGGGTYEQYF. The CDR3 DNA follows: TGCGCCAGCAGCTTTTCAGGGGGGGGTACCTACGAGCAGTACTTC. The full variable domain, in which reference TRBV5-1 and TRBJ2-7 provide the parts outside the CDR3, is KAGVTQTPRYLIKTRGQQVTLSCSPISGHRSVSWYQQTPGQGLQFLFEYFSETQRNKGNFPGRFSGRQFSNSRSEMNVSTLELGDSALYLCASSFSGGGTYEQYFGPGTRLTVT.

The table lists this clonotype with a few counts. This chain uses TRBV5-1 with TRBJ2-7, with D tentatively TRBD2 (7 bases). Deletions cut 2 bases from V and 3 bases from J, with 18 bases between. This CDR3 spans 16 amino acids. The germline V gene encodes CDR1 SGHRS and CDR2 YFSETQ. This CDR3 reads CASSLKQGGGYYEQYF. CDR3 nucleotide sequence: TGCGCCAGCAGCTTAAAACAGGGAGGGGGTTACTACGAGCAGTACTTC.

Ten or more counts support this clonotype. CDR3 sequence reads: CATSGRAGGSEEQFF. The CDR3 nucleotides read TGTGCCACCAGTGGGAGAGCGGGAGGGTCGGAAGAGCAGTTCTTC. The chain has TRBV15 and TRBJ2-1, with TRBD2 identical over 10 bases. J lost 10 bases, V lost 6 bases, and 12 bases had no gene match. This CDR3 region has 15 residues. Germline lookup yields CDR1 LNHNV and CDR2 YYDKDF (reference sequence).

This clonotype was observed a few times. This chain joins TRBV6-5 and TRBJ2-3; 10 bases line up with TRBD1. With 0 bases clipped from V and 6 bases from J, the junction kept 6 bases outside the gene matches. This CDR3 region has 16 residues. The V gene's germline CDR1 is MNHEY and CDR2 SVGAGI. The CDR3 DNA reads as TGTGCCAGCAGTTACTCGGGACAGGGGATTTTCGATACGCAGTATTTT. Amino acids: CASSYSGQGIFDTQYF.

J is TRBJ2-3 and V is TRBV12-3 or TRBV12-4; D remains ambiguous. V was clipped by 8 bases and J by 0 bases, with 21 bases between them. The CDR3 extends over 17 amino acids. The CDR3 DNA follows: TGTGCCAGCTCCGTTGGTTGGAGTAAGAAAAGCACAGATACGCAGTATTTT. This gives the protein CASSVGWSKKSTDTQYF.

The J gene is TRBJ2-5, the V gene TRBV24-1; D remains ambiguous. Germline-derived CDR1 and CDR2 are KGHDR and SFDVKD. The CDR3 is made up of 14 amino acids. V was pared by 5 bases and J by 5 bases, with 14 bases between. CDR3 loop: CATSVPGPVETQYF. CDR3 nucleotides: TGTGCCACCAGTGTCCCAGGACCCGTGGAGACCCAGTACTTC.

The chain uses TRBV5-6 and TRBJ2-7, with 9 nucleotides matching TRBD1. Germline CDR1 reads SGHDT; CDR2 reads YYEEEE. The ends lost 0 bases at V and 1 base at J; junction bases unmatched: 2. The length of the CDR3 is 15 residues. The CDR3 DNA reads TGTGCCAGCAGCTTGGGGGACAGGGTTTCCTACGAGCAGTACTTC. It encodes CASSLGDRVSYEQYF. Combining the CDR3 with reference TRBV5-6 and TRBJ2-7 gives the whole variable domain DAGVTQSPTHLIKTRGQQVTLRCSPKSGHDTVSWYQQALGQGPQFIFQYYEEEERQRGNFPDRFSGHQFPNYSSELNVNALLLGDSALYLCASSLGDRVSYEQYFGPGTRLTVT.